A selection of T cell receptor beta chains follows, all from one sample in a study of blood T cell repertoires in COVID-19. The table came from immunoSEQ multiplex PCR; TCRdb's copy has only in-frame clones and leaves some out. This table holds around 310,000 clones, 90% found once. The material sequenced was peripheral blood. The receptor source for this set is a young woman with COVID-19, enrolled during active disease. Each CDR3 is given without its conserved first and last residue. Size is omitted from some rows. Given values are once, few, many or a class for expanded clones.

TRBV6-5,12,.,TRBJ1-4,ASRKDRVGEKLF
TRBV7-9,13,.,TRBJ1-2,ASNRGGTDNYGYT
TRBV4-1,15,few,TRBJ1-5,ASSQGSGQYSNQPQH
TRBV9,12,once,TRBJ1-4,ASSEGGPNEKLF
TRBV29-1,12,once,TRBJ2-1,SVERGGPYNEQF
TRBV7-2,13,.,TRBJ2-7,ASSLEAGWDYEQY
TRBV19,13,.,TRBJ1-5,ASSFGTGGNQPQH
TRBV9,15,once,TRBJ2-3,ASSVLVRGHGTDTQY
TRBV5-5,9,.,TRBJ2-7,ATNAGREQY
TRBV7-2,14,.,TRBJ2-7,ASSSLGRGLGYEQY
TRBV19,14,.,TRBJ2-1,ASTLRLAPPYNEQF
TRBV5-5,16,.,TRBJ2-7,ASSLAALLAGSSYEQY
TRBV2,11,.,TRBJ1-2,ASSPLPGGGYT
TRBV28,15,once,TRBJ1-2,ASSLFGQGRGNYGYT
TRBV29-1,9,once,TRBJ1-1,SVGEGREAF
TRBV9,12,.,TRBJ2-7,ASSPSGRSYEQY
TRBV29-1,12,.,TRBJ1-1,SVAPGLLYTEAF
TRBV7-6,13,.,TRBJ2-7,ASSLSDRGPYEQY
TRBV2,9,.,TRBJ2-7,ASRGGYEQY
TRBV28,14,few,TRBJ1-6,ASSLTRGRGNSPLH
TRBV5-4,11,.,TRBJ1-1,ASSPTRDTEAF
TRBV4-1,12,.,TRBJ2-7,ASSHRQGIYEQY
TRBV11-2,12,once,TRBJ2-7,ASSPLQGAYEQY
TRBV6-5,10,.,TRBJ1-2,ASTPFDYGYT
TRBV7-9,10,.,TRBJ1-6,ASSLARGSLH
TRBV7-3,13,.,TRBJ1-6,ASSLTAGVESPLH
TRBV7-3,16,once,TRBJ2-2,ASSLRLAGDKGAGELF
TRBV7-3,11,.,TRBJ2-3,ASSLSARDTQY
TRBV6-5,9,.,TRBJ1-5,ASSSNQPQH
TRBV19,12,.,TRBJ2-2,ASRHYSGSGELF
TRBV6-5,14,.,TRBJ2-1,ASSYSTGVAYNEQF
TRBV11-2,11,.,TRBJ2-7,ASSLSLAYEQY
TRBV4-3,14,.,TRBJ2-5,ASSQEWQGGKETQY
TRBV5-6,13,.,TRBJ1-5,ASSLTGGYNQPQH
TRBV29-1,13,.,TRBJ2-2,SARADRESTGELF
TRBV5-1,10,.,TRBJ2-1,ASSFEAYEQF
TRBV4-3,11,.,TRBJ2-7,ASSQDSAREQY
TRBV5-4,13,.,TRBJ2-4,AATVGAGAQNIQY
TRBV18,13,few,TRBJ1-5,ASSPGQNSNQPQH
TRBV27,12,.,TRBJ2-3,ASSSGQGRDTQY
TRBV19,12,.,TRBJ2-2,ASTRTGRTGELF
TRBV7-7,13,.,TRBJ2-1,ASSLGASGTDEQF
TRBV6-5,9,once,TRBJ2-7,ATQGGLEQY